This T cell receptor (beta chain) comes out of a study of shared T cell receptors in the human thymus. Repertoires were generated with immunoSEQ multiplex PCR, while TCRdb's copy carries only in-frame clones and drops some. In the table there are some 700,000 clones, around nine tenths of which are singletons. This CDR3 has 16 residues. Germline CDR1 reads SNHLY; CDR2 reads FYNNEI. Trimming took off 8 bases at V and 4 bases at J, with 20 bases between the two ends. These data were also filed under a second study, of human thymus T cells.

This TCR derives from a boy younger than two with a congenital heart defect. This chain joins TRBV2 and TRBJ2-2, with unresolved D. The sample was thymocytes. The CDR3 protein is CASPKISTAGTGELFF. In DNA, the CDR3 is TGTGCCAGCCCCAAAATTAGCACTGCCGGCACCGGGGAGCTGTTTTTT.